This record looks at one T cell receptor (beta chain) sequence and its context. Its antigen is not identified. Use of 60 Vbeta and 13 Jbeta primers characterized the PCR. Method: immunoSEQ multiplex PCR; TCRdb's copy keeps in-frame clones and lacks some. The top ten clones hold less than 4.5% of a sample with approximately 280,000 clones, 86% of them seen once. The entry originates in a study of cytomegalovirus exposure and HLA in healthy donors. The study's findings and limits: In a later analysis, V- and J-gene trimming of beta chains associated with a DCLRE1C missense variant, replicated independently. Clonal expansion, a later analysis showed, was greater in HLA-associated TCR beta chains than in equally common others. Across donors, most TCRs were seen rarely, yet some public ones were widespread.

The donors comprised healthy bone marrow donors. CDR3 length: 18 residues. CDR1 and CDR2 (germline): GTSNPN, SVGIG (reference sequence). V was clipped by 1 base and J by 2 bases; unmatched bases: 10. This chain uses TRBV30 with TRBJ2-3; 12 bases agree with TRBD2. Sequencing input: PBMCs. This receptor was taken from a middle-aged man in good health and CMV-seropositive. The DNA of the CDR3 is TGTGCCTGGAGTGCCGAGACTCGGACTAGCGGGAACACAGATACGCAGTATTTT. Translating gives CAWSAETRTSGNTDTQYF.